Below, 24 T cell receptor beta chains from the same sample are listed, as sequenced in a study of CD8 T cells in Susac syndrome. The RNA input was about 0.45 to 1 ug, and it was reverse transcribed with random hexamers. TCRdb re-analysed the immunoSEQ multiplex PCR reads in MiXCR, keeping a single row per CDR3 protein. Of more than 95,000 distinct CDR3 sequences in the sample, around 94% were seen once. Sequencing was performed on CD8+ T cells from PBMCs. The receptor source for this set is a human donor with Susac syndrome.

The chain links TRBV27 to TRBJ2-1, with TRBD1 identical over 8 bases. The V gene's germline CDR1 is MNHEY and CDR2 SMNVEV (reference sequence). With V trimmed by 5 bases and J by 6 bases, 6 bases remained unmatched. This CDR3 contains 14 residues. This CDR3 is CASSGRTGGNEQFF. CDR3 DNA: TGTGCCAGCAGTGGGAGAACAGGGGGCAATGAGCAGTTCTTC.

The chain couples TRBV11-2 to TRBJ2-5, with D perhaps TRBD1 or TRBD2 (5 bases each). Looked up from germline, CDR1 is SGHAT and CDR2 is FQNNGV. V dropped 5 bases and J dropped 0 bases, with 19 bases sitting between them. The CDR3 spans 17 residues. The CDR3 DNA follows: TGTGCCAGCAGCGGACGTACCGGGACGGACAACCAAGAGACCCAGTACTTC. It translates to CASSGRTGTDNQETQYF.

V usage is TRBV3-1 and J usage is TRBJ2-7; TRBD2 matches at 13 bases. The CDR3 has 16 amino acids. The germline gives CDR1 LGHDT, CDR2 YNNKEL (reference sequence). V shed 4 bases, J shed 0 bases, and the junction held 3 bases outside the gene matches. CDR3 DNA sequence: TGTGCCAGCAGCCTTAGGACTAGCGGGAGCTCCTACGAGCAGTACTTC. Translation: CASSLRTSGSSYEQYF.

This clonotype occurred once. This chain uses TRBV5-1 with TRBJ2-1; D gene uncertain. The CDR3 is 11 amino acids. From germline, CDR1 is SGHRS and CDR2 YFSETQ. V shed 0 bases and J shed 9 bases, with 4 bases lying between them. DNA of the CDR3: TGCGCCAGCAGCTTGGATGGTGAGCAGTTCTTC. Its translation is CASSLDGEQFF.

J is TRBJ2-1 and V is TRBV7-2; TRBD2 agrees at 10 bases. Germline CDR1 SGHTA, CDR2 FQGNSA. This CDR3 region has 19 residues. Losses at the gene ends were 2 bases for V and 4 bases for J; bases not matched to a gene: 14. This chain's CDR3 is CASSLFLAGGLTEYNEQFF. CDR3 bases: TGTGCCAGCAGCTTATTTTTAGCGGGAGGCTTAACGGAGTACAATGAGCAGTTCTTC.

CDR3 sequence reads: CASSETPLGGGTEAFF. The DNA of the CDR3 is TGTGCCAGCAGTGAAACCCCACTGGGGGGAGGTACTGAAGCTTTCTTT. The V call is TRBV2, the J call TRBJ1-1; the D gene is possibly TRBD1 (5 bases). The CDR3 extends over 16 amino acids. Germline CDR1 and CDR2: SNHLY and FYNNEI. V dropped 2 bases and J dropped 5 bases, with 18 bases sitting between them.

This rearrangement joins TRBV9 to TRBJ2-7; tentatively, D is TRBD1 (5 bases). This CDR3 is built from 13 residues. V dropped 3 bases and J dropped 1 base, with 8 bases sitting between them. CDR1 SGDLS and CDR2 YYNGEE come from the germline V gene. CDR3: CASSGQNSYEQYF. The CDR3, as DNA: TGTGCCAGCAGCGGACAGAATTCCTACGAGCAGTACTTC.

The chain carries TRBV15 and TRBJ1-2; TRBD1 agrees at 11 bases. CDR1 is LNHNV and CDR2 is YYDKDF in the germline V gene (reference sequence). The CDR3 extends over 15 amino acids. J was trimmed by 6 bases and V by 0 bases; bases with no gene match: 3. The CDR3 here is CATSREGTGGDGYTF. In DNA form, the CDR3 reads TGTGCCACCAGCAGAGAAGGGACAGGGGGGGATGGCTACACCTTC.

The chain carries TRBV20-1 and TRBJ2-5; unclear D gene. Germline assignment: CDR1 DFQATT and CDR2 SNEGSKA (reference sequence). The V end was cut by 2 bases, the J end by 0 bases, with 7 bases between. The CDR3 is 13 amino acids. The chain's CDR3 is CSARRLYQETQYF. The CDR3 coding sequence is TGCAGTGCTAGACGCCTGTACCAAGAGACCCAGTACTTC.

The chain couples TRBV4-1 to TRBJ2-2, with 7 bases identical to TRBD2. The germline V gene has CDR1 MGHRA and CDR2 YSYEKL. V gave up 0 bases and J gave up 5 bases; unmatched junction bases: 12. The CDR3 is made up of 18 amino acids. The CDR3, as DNA: TGCGCCAGCAGCCAAGAACTGGGGATAAGCGGGGTGACCGGGGAGCTGTTTTTT. Translated: CASSQELGISGVTGELFF.

V gene TRBV7-9 combines with J gene TRBJ1-2; no clear D. CDR3 length equals 14 residues. The germline CDR1 and CDR2 sequences are SEHNR and FQNEAQ (reference sequence). V dropped 2 bases and J dropped 4 bases, with 11 bases sitting between them. The CDR3 nucleotides are TGTGCCAGCAGCTTACTCGACACCTCCTATGGCTACACCTTC. Its protein product is CASSLLDTSYGYTF.

The rearrangement links TRBV27 to TRBJ1-2; D unclear. The ends were cut back, 2 bases at V and 5 bases at J, with 15 bases in the middle. CDR3 length: 15 residues. The germline V gene encodes CDR1 MNHEY and CDR2 SMNVEV (reference sequence). CDR3 region: CASSLKPGWNYGYTF. The CDR3 DNA reads TGTGCCAGCAGTTTAAAACCTGGATGGAATTATGGCTACACCTTC.

J is TRBJ2-3 and V is TRBV30, with D possibly being TRBD1 or TRBD2 (5 bases each). V was cut by 1 base and J by 0 bases, with 11 bases left in between. Looked up from germline, CDR1 is GTSNPN and CDR2 is SVGIG (reference sequence). The CDR3 totals 15 residues. The CDR3 region is CAWSGGSSSTDTQYF. The CDR3, as DNA: TGTGCCTGGAGTGGGGGGAGCTCGAGCACAGATACGCAGTATTTT.

V gene TRBV12-3 or TRBV12-4 combines with J gene TRBJ1-1, with 7 bases matching TRBD1. V trimming: 6 bases; J trimming: 3 bases; junction bases outside the gene matches: 4. CDR3 length equals 13 residues. The CDR3 DNA reads TGTGCCAGCAGCCCAGGGACAGACACTGAAGCTTTCTTT. This gives the protein CASSPGTDTEAFF.

The chain combines TRBV10-2 with TRBJ2-3; no clear D. The V and J ends lost 5 bases and 0 bases respectively, with 3 bases between them. Germline CDR1 reads WSHSY; CDR2 reads SAAADI. This CDR3 region has 12 residues. The CDR3 sequence is CASSYSTDTQYF. CDR3 DNA: TGCGCCAGCAGTTATAGCACAGATACGCAGTATTTT.

In its sample, this clonotype was seen once. The gene calls are TRBV10-3 and TRBJ1-2, with TRBD1 as a possible D gene (5 bases). There are 17 residues in the CDR3. V lost 3 bases, J lost 7 bases, and 24 bases lay in between. From germline, CDR1 is ENHRY and CDR2 SYGVKD. CDR3: CAISELEGTDGYLGYTF. The CDR3 DNA follows: TGTGCCATCAGTGAATTGGAGGGGACGGACGGGTATCTTGGCTACACCTTC.

The gene calls are TRBV19 and TRBJ1-5, with D maybe TRBD1 (5 bases). The CDR3 is made up of 15 amino acids. The V gene lost 4 bases and the J gene lost 6 bases, with 16 bases spanning the gap. Germline V CDR1 and CDR2: LNHDA, SQIVND (reference sequence). This CDR3 reads CASSSHGAESQPQHF. CDR3 nucleotides: TGTGCCAGTAGTAGTCACGGGGCGGAAAGTCAGCCCCAGCATTTT.

The chain has TRBV7-9 and TRBJ2-3; 11 bases fit TRBD2. V lost 5 bases and J lost 2; bases outside the gene matches: 6. The CDR3 is 16 amino acids. CDR1 is SEHNR, CDR2 FQNEAQ, per germline (reference sequence). The CDR3 sequence is CASSRSGGAVTDTQYF. DNA of the CDR3: TGTGCCAGCAGCCGTAGCGGGGGGGCTGTCACAGATACGCAGTATTTT.

V and J are TRBV9 and TRBJ1-1; perhaps TRBD1 as D (5 bases). V lost 4 bases to trimming and J lost 4 bases, with 17 bases between them. Germline V gives CDR1 SGDLS, CDR2 YYNGEE. The CDR3 loop spans 15 amino acids. The CDR3 DNA follows: TGTGCCAGCAGCCCAAGGGCGGGGGTCACCACTGAAGCTTTCTTT. Residues: CASSPRAGVTTEAFF.

This rearrangement joins TRBV15 to TRBJ1-1; no definite D call. V was trimmed by 5 bases and J by 4 bases, leaving 11 bases between them. The length of the CDR3 is 13 residues. The V gene's germline CDR1 is LNHNV and CDR2 YYDKDF (reference sequence). CDR3 in amino acids: CATSPVSGTEAFF. The CDR3 coding sequence is TGTGCCACCAGCCCCGTGAGCGGCACTGAAGCTTTCTTT.

The chain employs TRBV15 and TRBJ1-1, with a weak D call TRBD1 (6 bases). The germline V and J ends were trimmed by 8 bases and 1 base, with 11 bases remaining between them. The CDR3 sequence is 13 residues long. Germline CDR1 reads LNHNV; CDR2 reads YYDKDF (reference sequence). Here the CDR3 reads CATGYRENTEAFF. In DNA, the CDR3 is TGTGCCACCGGCTACAGGGAGAACACTGAAGCTTTCTTT.

The rearrangement links TRBV9 to TRBJ1-2; TRBD1 agrees at 9 bases. The junction had 12 bases not matched to a gene; V was cut back by 3 bases and J by 0 bases. The germline V gene encodes CDR1 SGDLS and CDR2 YYNGEE. The CDR3 consists of 18 residues. The CDR3, as DNA: TGTGCCAGCAGCGCCGGAGGGACAGGGTTGATAGCTAACTATGGCTACACCTTC. Its translation: CASSAGGTGLIANYGYTF.

The chain joins TRBV4-3 to TRBJ1-1; the D gene is possibly TRBD1 (6 bases). V was cut by 0 bases and J by 0 bases, with 11 bases left in between. The CDR3 has 16 residues. Per germline, CDR1 LGHNA and CDR2 YSLEER. CDR3 sequence reads: CASSQDRGALNTEAFF. As DNA, the CDR3 is TGCGCCAGCAGCCAAGATAGGGGGGCACTGAACACTGAAGCTTTCTTT.

The rearrangement uses TRBV28 and TRBJ2-2; TRBD1 matches 7 bases. This CDR3 region has 15 residues. CDR1 MDHEN and CDR2 SYDVKM come from the germline V gene. V lost 6 bases to trimming and J lost 2 bases; unmatched junction nucleotides: 6. CDR3 nucleotides: TGTGCCAGCAGATCTGGGACAGATAACACCGGGGAGCTGTTTTTT. Encoded protein: CASRSGTDNTGELFF. Variable domain in full (rest from reference TRBV28 and TRBJ2-2): DVKVTQSSRYLVKRTGEKVFLECVQDMDHENMFWYRQDPGLGLRLIYFSYDVKMKEKGDIPEGYSVSREKKERFSLILESASTNQTSMYLCASRSGTDNTGELFFGEGSRLTVL.